A selection of T cell receptor beta chains follows, all from one sample in a study of regulatory T cells in long-lasting Graves disease. MiXCR, applied by TCRdb to the multiplex PCR reads, yields one record per CDR3 protein. The sample lists roughly 350,000 distinct CDR3 sequences, 15% to 20% occurring once. The sample also formed part of further work on T cells in Graves' hyperthyroidism and ophthalmopathy.

Sequencing was performed on peripheral blood mononuclear cells (PBMCs), taken at new diagnosis, from a patient treated with antithyroid drugs. The receptors stem from a woman aged 18-29 years with Graves disease. Each CDR3 is given with its conserved first and last residue. A D gene is named only where the DNA matches it firmly. Rows may omit the clone size; those that give it use once, few, many or a size class.

12	few	TRBV5-1	-	TRBJ1-1	CASSLGGNEAFF	TGCGCCAGCAGCTTGGGGGGTAATGAAGCTTTCTTT
14	few	TRBV5-5	TRBD1	TRBJ1-5	CASSVGQGGQPQHF	TGTGCCAGCAGCGTGGGACAGGGAGGTCAGCCCCAGCATTTT
16	-	TRBV28	TRBD2	TRBJ2-2	CASTDLAGGGTGELFF	TGTGCCAGCACCGACCTAGCGGGAGGTGGCACCGGGGAGCTGTTTTTT
14	-	TRBV19	TRBD1	TRBJ1-5	CASTGQAIGGAQHF	TGTGCCAGTACCGGACAGGCCATCGGGGGGGCCCAGCATTTT
14	-	TRBV29-1	-	TRBJ2-1	CSAAGGSTYNEQFF	TGCAGCGCGGCGGGTGGGAGTACCTACAATGAGCAGTTCTTC
14	-	TRBV6-1	TRBD2	TRBJ2-2	CASKLAGDLGELFF	TGTGCCAGCAAGCTAGCGGGAGACCTCGGGGAGCTGTTTTTT
15	-	TRBV6-9	-	TRBJ2-7	CASSWPGGPSYEQYF	TGTGCCAGCAGTTGGCCCGGGGGCCCCTCCTACGAGCAGTACTTC
10	many	TRBV29-1	-	TRBJ1-1	CSHGRTEAFF	TGCAGCCACGGCCGGACTGAAGCTTTCTTT
16	many	TRBV20-1	TRBD2	TRBJ2-3	CSAPTSLLAGADTQYF	TGCAGTGCTCCGACCTCATTACTAGCGGGAGCAGATACGCAGTATTTT
15	many	TRBV20-1	-	TRBJ2-7	CSARDILADHYEQYF	TGCAGTGCTAGAGATATCTTAGCGGATCACTACGAGCAGTACTTC